These 23 T cell receptor beta chains share one sample of origin, sequenced in a study of blood T cell repertoires in COVID-19. Sequencing was performed with immunoSEQ multiplex PCR; in TCRdb, only in-frame clones are kept and a portion is missing. The sample holds approximately 270,000 clones, roughly 90% seen once. The sample was PBMCs or T cells enriched from blood (not recorded which). These receptors were taken from a woman in her fifties or sixties who had recovered from COVID-19.

CDR3 protein: CASSLIGGRNSPLHF. The CDR3 DNA follows: TGTGCCAGCAGTTTAATCGGTGGGAGGAATTCACCCCTCCACTTT. V usage is TRBV27 and J usage is TRBJ1-6, with D unresolved. The CDR3 contains 15 residues. With 2 bases removed from V and 7 bases from J, the gap between germline ends came to 12 bases. In germline, CDR1 is MNHEY, CDR2 SMNVEV (reference sequence).

The chain links TRBV19 to TRBJ1-1; D remains unclear. Trimming stripped 6 bases from V and 4 bases from J, with 12 bases between. In germline, CDR1 is LNHDA, CDR2 SQIVND (reference sequence). This CDR3 spans 13 amino acids. The CDR3 here is CASRGPGGTEAFF. The CDR3 DNA is TGTGCCAGTAGAGGGCCGGGAGGCACTGAAGCTTTCTTT. Full variable domain (missing parts from reference TRBV19 and TRBJ1-1): DGGITQSPKYLFRKEGQNVTLSCEQNLNHDAMYWYRQDPGQGLRLIYYSQIVNDFQKGDIAEGYSVSREKKESFPLTVTSAQKNPTAFYLCASRGPGGTEAFFGQGTRLTVV.

The V call is TRBV7-3, the J call TRBJ1-1, with D maybe TRBD1 (6 bases). V shed 6 bases and J shed 4 bases, with 15 bases lying between them. Germline V gives CDR1 SGHTA, CDR2 FQGTGA. This CDR3 has 14 residues. CDR3 nucleotides: TGTGCCAGCAGTCCAGGGGCAGGAAGCACTGAAGCTTTCTTT. It encodes CASSPGAGSTEAFF.

The chain combines TRBV7-2 with TRBJ2-1, with 7 bases that match TRBD2. CDR1 and CDR2 (germline): SGHTA, FQGNSA. CDR3 length equals 14 residues. Trimming took 6 bases from V and 6 from J; bases not matched to a gene: 8. CDR3 in amino acids: CASRGWGGGNEQFF. CDR3 nucleotides: TGTGCCAGCAGGGGATGGGGCGGGGGCAATGAGCAGTTCTTC.

This chain links TRBV2 with TRBJ2-3, with 8 bases identical to TRBD1. The J segment lost 5 bases and the V segment lost 4 bases, leaving 2 bases of the junction unmatched. Germline V CDR1 and CDR2: SNHLY, FYNNEI. This CDR3 has 13 residues. The CDR3 DNA sequence: TGTGCCAGCAGTGCGGACAGGGTAGATACGCAGTATTTT. Translated: CASSADRVDTQYF. Complete variable domain (other parts from reference TRBV2 and TRBJ2-3): EPEVTQTPSHQVTQMGQEVILRCVPISNHLYFYWYRQILGQKVEFLVSFYNNEISEKSEIFDDQFSVERPDGSNFTLKIRSTKLEDSAMYFCASSADRVDTQYFGPGTRLTVL.

This chain connects TRBV4-2 to TRBJ2-3; the D gene is possibly TRBD1 (6 bases). Trimming pared 0 bases from V and 2 bases from J, leaving 9 bases between. The CDR3 sequence is 15 residues long. Per germline, CDR1 LGHNA and CDR2 YNFKEQ. This CDR3 reads CASSQDRGYTDTQYF. CDR3 in DNA: TGTGCCAGCAGCCAAGATAGGGGGTACACAGATACGCAGTATTTT.

This chain joins TRBV18 and TRBJ2-5, with 8 bases identical to TRBD1. The germline gives CDR1 KGHSH, CDR2 LQKENI. V was pared by 3 bases and J by 7 bases, with 10 bases of the junction left unmatched. The CDR3 has 15 amino acids. In DNA, the CDR3 is TGTGCCAGCTCACCTTTGGACAGGGCGGTATGGACCCAGTACTTC. It specifies CASSPLDRAVWTQYF.

This clone was seen a handful of times. The V call is TRBV11-3, the J call TRBJ2-7, with 10 bases lining up with TRBD2. In germline, CDR1 is SGHNT, CDR2 YENEEA. CDR3 length equals 14 residues. Trimming took 4 bases from V and 5 from J; bases not matched to a gene: 5. The CDR3 DNA is TGTGCCAGCAGCTCCGGGCTAGCGGGAGACGAGCAGTACTTC. It yields the protein CASSSGLAGDEQYF.

J is TRBJ1-5 and V is TRBV28, with D tentatively TRBD1 (5 bases). This CDR3 comprises 15 residues. V gave up 6 bases and J gave up 0 bases, with 12 bases separating them. Germline V gene lookup returns CDR1 MDHEN and CDR2 SYDVKM. In DNA form, the CDR3 reads TGTGCCAGCAGCGGGGGTGATTATAGCAATCAGCCCCAGCATTTT. Its protein is CASSGGDYSNQPQHF.

This clone was seen only once. J is TRBJ2-1 and V is TRBV19, with D maybe TRBD2 (5 bases). V lost 3 bases and J 7 bases, leaving 16 bases between the germline ends. The V gene's germline CDR1 is LNHDA and CDR2 SQIVND (reference sequence). This CDR3 contains 15 residues. CDR3 bases: TGTGCCAGTAGTATGGGGATGGGGTGGAGGAATGAGCAGTTCTTC. Its protein is CASSMGMGWRNEQFF.

The genes are TRBV6-4 and TRBJ2-2; D might be TRBD2 (5 bases). CDR1 is MRHNA, CDR2 SNTAGT, per germline. Trimming took off 5 bases at V and 9 bases at J, with 10 bases between the two ends. CDR3 length: 12 residues. CDR3 protein: CASSPGGRELFF. As DNA, the CDR3 is TGTGCCAGCAGTCCCGGAGGCCGGGAGCTGTTTTTT.

This chain connects TRBV5-1 to TRBJ1-1, with D tentatively TRBD1 (5 bases). The germline V gene encodes CDR1 SGHRS and CDR2 YFSETQ. Trimming removed 5 bases from V and 2 bases from J, with 13 bases in between. This CDR3 region has 14 residues. The CDR3 sequence: CASRTQGGNTEAFF. DNA of the CDR3: TGCGCCAGCAGAACCCAGGGAGGCAACACTGAAGCTTTCTTT.

The chain is built from TRBV7-6 and TRBJ1-5; D remains unclear. Germline V gene data show CDR1 as SGHVS and CDR2 as FNYEAQ. V shed 1 base and J shed 3 bases, with 10 bases lying between them. The CDR3 is 15 amino acids. In DNA form, the CDR3 reads TGTGCCAGCAGCTTAGATGGAAGACTCAATCAGCCCCAGCATTTT. It encodes CASSLDGRLNQPQHF.

The chain is built from TRBV5-1 and TRBJ2-1; 7 nucleotides align to TRBD1. V shed 6 bases, J shed 8 bases, and the junction held 11 bases outside the gene matches. The CDR3 runs 14 residues. Germline CDR1 and CDR2: SGHRS and YFSETQ. The CDR3 loop reads CASNRGDSIDEQFF. The CDR3 DNA follows: TGCGCCAGCAACAGGGGCGACTCTATCGATGAGCAGTTCTTC. The entire variable domain, with the rest obtained from reference TRBV5-1 and TRBJ2-1, is as follows: KAGVTQTPRYLIKTRGQQVTLSCSPISGHRSVSWYQQTPGQGLQFLFEYFSETQRNKGNFPGRFSGRQFSNSRSEMNVSTLELGDSALYLCASNRGDSIDEQFFGPGTRLTVL.

The chain carries TRBV2 and TRBJ2-1; TRBD2 matches 14 bases. V dropped 6 bases and J dropped 8; count of bases not matched to a gene: 18. Germline CDR1 reads SNHLY; CDR2 reads FYNNEI. This CDR3 contains 19 residues. In DNA form, the CDR3 reads TGTGCCAGCAGCGGACAGGGGGCTTTGAGGACTAGCGGGAGGCATGAGCAGTTCTTC. This translates into CASSGQGALRTSGRHEQFF.

This clone came up a few times. This chain joins TRBV18 and TRBJ1-5; 10 bases map to TRBD1. Trimming took 4 bases from V and 6 from J; bases not matched to a gene: 6. CDR3 size: 15 residues. Germline V gene sequence: CDR1 KGHSH, CDR2 LQKENI. Written as DNA, the CDR3 is TGTGCCAGCTCACTCTGGGACAGGGGAGGTCAGCCCCAGCATTTT. Its translation: CASSLWDRGGQPQHF.

The chain links TRBV18 to TRBJ2-5; a possible D gene is TRBD1 (5 bases). There are 16 residues in the CDR3. Germline V gene sequence: CDR1 KGHSH, CDR2 LQKENI. V dropped 3 bases and J dropped 5 bases, with 19 bases sitting between them. The CDR3 loop reads CASSPSQPGWAETQYF. The CDR3 region has the DNA TGTGCCAGCTCACCCTCCCAACCAGGGTGGGCGGAGACCCAGTACTTC.

The J gene is TRBJ2-1, the V gene TRBV3-1 (or the pseudogene TRBV3-2); TRBD2 agrees at 8 bases. V lost 1 base, J lost 5 bases, and 7 bases stayed unmatched. CDR3 size: 16 residues. Germline-derived CDR1 and CDR2 are LGHDT and YNNKEL (reference sequence). The CDR3 here is CASSQGGLAEDNEQFF. In nucleotides, the CDR3 is TGTGCCAGCAGCCAAGGCGGACTAGCAGAAGACAATGAGCAGTTCTTC.

The rearrangement joins TRBV5-1 to TRBJ2-3; 8 bases align to TRBD2. The junction had 9 bases not matched to a gene; V was cut back by 6 bases and J by 6 bases. CDR1 and CDR2 from the germline V gene are SGHRS and YFSETQ. The CDR3 has 14 amino acids. Here the CDR3 reads CASKMGLGHDTQYF. The CDR3 coding sequence is TGCGCCAGCAAGATGGGACTAGGACATGATACGCAGTATTTT.

This clone was recorded only once. This rearrangement joins TRBV5-6 to TRBJ2-3, with TRBD1 matching 7 bases. The CDR3 runs to 16 residues. V dropped 3 bases and J dropped 7; count of bases not matched to a gene: 14. The V gene's germline CDR1 is SGHDT and CDR2 YYEEEE. The CDR3 bases are TGTGCCAGCAGCTCCGGGACAGACCTTCTTCATAATACGCAGTATTTT. Amino acids: CASSSGTDLLHNTQYF.

The chain has TRBV19 and TRBJ1-4; 7 bases map to TRBD1. CDR3 length: 14 amino acids. Trimming took 4 bases from V and 7 from J; bases not matched to a gene: 6. Germline assignment: CDR1 LNHDA and CDR2 SQIVND (reference sequence). The CDR3 loop is CASSTTGDGEKLFF. CDR3 coding DNA: TGTGCCAGTAGTACAACAGGGGATGGTGAAAAACTGTTTTTT.

The J gene is TRBJ1-4, the V gene TRBV15; 9 nucleotides line up with TRBD1. The J segment lost 7 bases and the V segment lost 1 base, leaving 7 bases of the junction unmatched. The CDR3 has 16 residues. Germline-derived CDR1 and CDR2 are LNHNV and YYDKDF (reference sequence). The CDR3 here is CATSRVLQGAREKLFF. The CDR3 coding sequence is TGTGCCACCAGCAGAGTTTTACAGGGGGCTCGTGAAAAACTGTTTTTT.

The chain carries TRBV6-6 and TRBJ2-7, with D hard to call. Germline CDR1 MNHNY, CDR2 SVGAGI (reference sequence). CDR3 length equals 15 residues. V was pared by 5 bases and J by 3 bases, with 17 bases between. Written as DNA, the CDR3 is TGTGCCAGCAGTCAACTCGACAAACCCCACTACGAGCAGTACTTC. Residues: CASSQLDKPHYEQYF.